This T cell receptor beta chain came from a study of blood T cell repertoires in COVID-19. Overall study: Sample material is recorded as cDNA or gDNA derived from T cells, B-cell-depleted T cells, or PBMCs.

Everyone who took part was roughly 18 to 90 years old, and they came from about two dozen US areas. Germline trimming cut 3 bases from V and 1 base from J; bases unmatched to any gene: 3. In germline, CDR1 is SGHTA, CDR2 FQGNSA. The CDR3 is 14 amino acids. As handled by the study authors: Quantification of nucleated cells was approximated via reference gene primer amplification. The data were produced by immunoSEQ multiplex PCR, yet TCRdb's version contains in-frame clones alone and is incomplete. V and J calls and clone size are copied from that table; D and trimming were computed from the DNA. Of under 350,000 clones listed, about 86% are singletons.

The source of this sequence is a woman aged 40 to 50 with acute COVID-19. The material sequenced was PBMCs or T cells enriched from blood (not recorded which). This chain joins TRBV7-2 and TRBJ2-7; 7 nucleotides match TRBD1. The CDR3 DNA follows: TGTGCCAGCAGCTTGAGCAGGGGGTCCTACGAGCAGTACTTC. It translates to CASSLSRGSYEQYF.